A single sample is the source of the 20 T cell receptor beta chains below, sequenced in a study of blood T cell repertoires in COVID-19. Only in-frame clones appear in the TCRdb table, and some are missing; sequencing was by immunoSEQ multiplex PCR. The profile shows 300,000 to 450,000 clones, around 90% of them singletons. The sample comprised peripheral blood. These TCRs come from an older woman with COVID-19, enrolled during active disease.

In this sample, this clone turned up once. The chain combines TRBV2 with TRBJ2-7; TRBD2 aligns across 8 bases. This CDR3 has 15 residues. The junction had 11 bases not matched to a gene; V was cut back by 3 bases and J by 7 bases. Germline V CDR1 and CDR2: SNHLY, FYNNEI. For the CDR3, the DNA is TGTGCCAGCAGTGAGCCGAGCGGGGGCCCCTTGGAGCAGTACTTC. It is translated as CASSEPSGGPLEQYF.

This rearrangement joins TRBV2 to TRBJ1-1; TRBD1 matches at 7 bases. This CDR3 has 12 amino acids. J lost 4 bases, V lost 7 bases, and 3 bases had no gene match. In germline, CDR1 is SNHLY, CDR2 FYNNEI. The CDR3 sequence is CASTGQFTEAFF. The CDR3 DNA reads TGTGCCAGCACGGGACAGTTCACTGAAGCTTTCTTT.

V gene TRBV20-1 combines with J gene TRBJ2-1, with D possibly being TRBD2 (7 bases). Germline CDR1 is DFQATT and CDR2 is SNEGSKA (reference sequence). V gave up 3 bases and J gave up 3 bases, with 15 bases separating them. The CDR3 is 15 amino acids. CDR3 sequence (DNA): TGCAGTGCTAGTAATCTCGGGGGGCTCTACAATGAGCAGTTCTTC. Residues: CSASNLGGLYNEQFF.

V gene TRBV19 combines with J gene TRBJ1-5; no clear D gene. V was cut by 9 bases and J by 4 bases, with 16 bases left in between. The CDR3 runs to 14 residues. In germline, CDR1 is LNHDA, CDR2 SQIVND (reference sequence). CDR3 loop: CASLREGLNQPQHF. CDR3 nucleotides: TGTGCCAGCCTACGAGAGGGCCTTAATCAGCCCCAGCATTTT.

The V call is TRBV2, the J call TRBJ1-4; the match to TRBD1 covers 8 bases. CDR1 and CDR2 from the germline V gene are SNHLY and FYNNEI. The trim removed 6 bases at V and 2 bases at J, leaving 5 bases unmatched. The CDR3 contains 15 residues. The CDR3 region is CASRADRGTNEKLFF. In nucleotides, the CDR3 is TGTGCCAGCAGGGCCGACAGGGGTACTAATGAAAAACTGTTTTTT.

The V gene is TRBV6-1, the J gene TRBJ2-3, with 9 bases lining up with TRBD2. Germline V gene lookup returns CDR1 MNHNS and CDR2 SASEGT. CDR3 length: 17 residues. Trimming removed 0 bases from V and 1 base from J; junction bases left unmatched: 5. The CDR3 nucleotides read TGTGCCAGCAGTGAAGCGCGGGGGGGGGCCGGCACAGATACGCAGTATTTT. Its protein is CASSEARGGAGTDTQYF.

The V call is TRBV5-5, the J call TRBJ1-5; D gene uncertain. CDR3 length: 14 amino acids. V was shortened by 4 bases and J by 4 bases, with 12 bases between the two germline ends. Per the germline V gene, CDR1 is SGHKS and CDR2 is YYEKEE (reference sequence). The CDR3 region has the DNA TGTGCCAGCAGCCGATTACTAACGAATCAGCCCCAGCATTTT. It translates to CASSRLLTNQPQHF.

The DNA for the CDR3 is TGTGCCAGCAGCCCTCGACAGGGTGGCCTCTACGAGCAGTACTTC. Encoded protein: CASSPRQGGLYEQYF. The rearrangement joins TRBV7-9 to TRBJ2-7, with 7 bases that match TRBD1. From germline, CDR1 is SEHNR and CDR2 FQNEAQ (reference sequence). V dropped 5 bases and J dropped 3; count of bases not matched to a gene: 10. The length of the CDR3 is 15 residues.

The rearrangement uses TRBV7-2 and TRBJ1-6; 7 bases map to TRBD1. The germline V gene encodes CDR1 SGHTA and CDR2 FQGNSA. The CDR3 covers 15 residues. The V segment lost 5 bases and the J segment 4 bases; nucleotides outside the gene matches: 5. This chain's CDR3 is CASSPGTAYNSPLHF. CDR3 sequence (DNA): TGTGCCAGCAGCCCGGGGACAGCTTATAATTCACCCCTCCACTTT.

This chain links TRBV5-6 with TRBJ2-3; D might be TRBD1 (6 bases). The ends were cut back, 2 bases at V and 1 base at J, with 8 bases in the middle. The CDR3 is made up of 14 amino acids. Germline V gives CDR1 SGHDT, CDR2 YYEEEE. The CDR3 nucleotides read TGTGCCAGCAGCTTCGACAGGCGCACAGATACGCAGTATTTT. Its translation is CASSFDRRTDTQYF. Full variable domain (outside the CDR3, taken from reference TRBV5-6 and TRBJ2-3): DAGVTQSPTHLIKTRGQQVTLRCSPKSGHDTVSWYQQALGQGPQFIFQYYEEEERQRGNFPDRFSGHQFPNYSSELNVNALLLGDSALYLCASSFDRRTDTQYFGPGTRLTVL.

J is TRBJ1-5 and V is TRBV28; D is undetermined. This CDR3 is 16 amino acids long. V gave up 1 base and J gave up 4 bases, with 14 bases separating them. Germline CDR1 is MDHEN and CDR2 is SYDVKM. The CDR3 region has the DNA TGTGCCAGCAGTTTATTGGCGGGGAGGAGTAATCAGCCCCAGCATTTT. Translation: CASSLLAGRSNQPQHF.

This clone was observed a few times. The J gene is TRBJ1-3, the V gene TRBV2; tentatively, D is TRBD1 (6 bases). This CDR3 comprises 15 residues. Deletions cut 5 bases from V and 0 bases from J, with 11 bases between. The germline V gene encodes CDR1 SNHLY and CDR2 FYNNEI. CDR3 DNA: TGTGCCAGCAGTTCAGGGGATTACTCTGGAAACACCATATATTTT. Translation gives CASSSGDYSGNTIYF. The entire variable domain, with the rest obtained from reference TRBV2 and TRBJ1-3, is as follows: EPEVTQTPSHQVTQMGQEVILRCVPISNHLYFYWYRQILGQKVEFLVSFYNNEISEKSEIFDDQFSVERPDGSNFTLKIRSTKLEDSAMYFCASSSGDYSGNTIYFGEGSWLTVV.

This clone was seen a single time. V usage is TRBV7-9 and J usage is TRBJ1-5; D is ambiguous. Germline assignment: CDR1 SEHNR and CDR2 FQNEAQ (reference sequence). The germline V and J ends were trimmed by 5 bases and 2 bases, with 10 bases remaining between them. This CDR3 has 14 amino acids. The CDR3 nucleotides are TGTGCCAGCAGCCCGGGAGTTCGCAATCAGCCCCAGCATTTT. As protein: CASSPGVRNQPQHF.

The chain links TRBV28 to TRBJ1-5; D gene unclear. The CDR3 is made up of 12 amino acids. Germline V gives CDR1 MDHEN, CDR2 SYDVKM. Trimming removed 11 bases at V and 2 bases at J, with 10 bases between. CDR3 in amino acids: CAHRVGNQPQHF. DNA of the CDR3: TGTGCCCACCGAGTGGGCAATCAGCCCCAGCATTTT.

The chain has TRBV2 and TRBJ1-6; 8 bases align to TRBD1. V gave up 7 bases and J gave up 7 bases; unmatched junction bases: 6. There are 14 residues in the CDR3. Germline assignment: CDR1 SNHLY and CDR2 FYNNEI. As DNA, the CDR3 is TGTGCCAGCAACCCAGGGGGCCCCAATTCACCCCTCCACTTT. Translation: CASNPGGPNSPLHF.

This chain links TRBV5-5 with TRBJ2-7; 9 nucleotides match TRBD1. CDR1 is SGHKS, CDR2 YYEKEE, per germline (reference sequence). CDR3 length: 15 amino acids. V shed 4 bases and J 4 bases; nucleotides not matched to a gene: 9. CDR3 amino acids: CASSTNRGQIYEQYF. As DNA, the CDR3 is TGTGCCAGCAGCACAAACAGGGGGCAGATATACGAGCAGTACTTC. The whole variable domain, filled in from reference TRBV5-5 and TRBJ2-7, reads DAGVTQSPTHLIKTRGQQVTLRCSPISGHKSVSWYQQVLGQGPQFIFQYYEKEERGRGNFPDRFSARQFPNYSSELNVNALLLGDSALYLCASSTNRGQIYEQYFGPGTRLTVT.

The chain couples TRBV30 to TRBJ1-2; 8 bases map to TRBD1. J gave up 7 bases and V 3 bases, and 16 bases lay outside the gene matches. The germline V gene has CDR1 GTSNPN and CDR2 SVGIG (reference sequence). The length of the CDR3 is 16 residues. CDR3 DNA sequence: TGTGCCTGGAGGATGGTAGGACAGGGATTGTTTGGTGGCTACACCTTC. This encodes CAWRMVGQGLFGGYTF. Using reference TRBV30 and TRBJ1-2 for the parts outside the CDR3, the full variable domain is SQTIHQWPATLVQPVGSPLSLECTVEGTSNPNLYWYRQAAGRGLQLLFYSVGIGQISSEVPQNLSASRPQDRQFILSSKKLLLSDSGFYLCAWRMVGQGLFGGYTFGSGTRLTVV.

The gene calls are TRBV6-6 and TRBJ1-6; 8 nucleotides agree with TRBD1. Germline trimming cut 5 bases from V and 5 bases from J; bases unmatched to any gene: 5. The CDR3 sequence is 15 residues long. Germline values: CDR1 MNHNY, CDR2 SVGAGI (reference sequence). This CDR3 reads CASSSNRGNNSPLHF. The CDR3 DNA reads as TGTGCCAGCAGTAGTAACAGGGGGAATAATTCACCCCTCCACTTT.

Here the CDR3 DNA reads TGTGCCAGTACGGGACAGGGCGATTCACCCCTCCACTTT. Its translation is CASTGQGDSPLHF. This chain uses TRBV19 with TRBJ1-6; 9 bases are shared with TRBD1. The CDR3 has 13 amino acids. Germline lookup yields CDR1 LNHDA and CDR2 SQIVND (reference sequence). The V gene end was trimmed by 7 bases and the J gene end by 8 bases; junction bases not matched to a gene: 3.

The chain uses TRBV5-1 and TRBJ1-2; tentative D call: TRBD1 (5 bases). The CDR3 extends over 15 amino acids. Germline values: CDR1 SGHRS, CDR2 YFSETQ. The V end was cut by 0 bases, the J end by 6 bases, with 15 bases between. The DNA for the CDR3 is TGCGCCAGCAGCTTGGATCTCGCAGGGTGGGATGGCTACACCTTC. It specifies CASSLDLAGWDGYTF.